The sequence of this T cell receptor beta chain was determined in a study of cytomegalovirus exposure and HLA in healthy donors. Findings and caveats of the study: What a later analysis reportedly showed was that an Asian-associated ancestry cluster had fewer N-insertions than the approximately 700-donor mean. Follow-up analysis later connected one missense variant in DCLRE1C with trimming of TCR beta V- and J-genes. Reportedly, cytomegalovirus status was diagnosed with high sensitivity and specificity. Across donors, most TCRs were seen rarely, yet some public ones were widespread.

CDR1 is WNHNN, CDR2 SYGVQD, per germline (reference sequence). The CDR3 has 12 amino acids. V was shortened by 7 bases and J by 10 bases, with 17 bases between the two germline ends. Remarks on this clone: Its matching antigen is unknown.

Researchers ran the PCR with 60 Vbeta and 13 Jbeta primers. The repertoire was sequenced with immunoSEQ multiplex PCR; TCRdb's copy has only in-frame clones and lacks some. The repertoire shows 75,000 to 95,000 clones; the top ten hold 1.5%. The receptor's source is an older woman in good health and CMV-seronegative. The material sequenced was PBMCs. The chain combines TRBV10-1 with TRBJ2-7; weak D call: TRBD2 (6 bases). The chain's CDR3 is CASILPPGTQYF. CDR3 nucleotide sequence: TGCGCCAGCATCCTTCCCCCCGGGACTCAGTACTTC.